This T cell receptor beta chain was sequenced during a study listed by TCRdb under 2016. As concerns this clonotype: The antigen it recognizes is unknown. One base away lies a much larger clone, so this may be a sequencing read error.

Libraries were made using RT-PCR. The instrument was an Illumina MiSeq. TCRdb trimmed the raw reads at Q25, called clones with MiXCR and kept productive beta chains. When rows share a CDR3 protein, they turn into one entry using the most common DNA and genes. This sample gives about 700,000 distinct CDR3 sequences in total; over 12% of them show up just once. The ten biggest clones cover roughly 3.9% of the sample. Via the germline V gene, CDR1 is MNHEY and CDR2 SVGEGT. There are 14 amino acids in the CDR3, from cysteine to phenylalanine inclusive. This entry keeps only the CDR3 DNA: 42 bases, framed from base 1. V is pared back by 5 bases and J by 0 bases, with 11 bases lying between the germline termini.

This chain joins TRBV6-2 or TRBV6-3 to TRBJ2-7, with the D gene too uncertain to name. This clonotype was obtained from a female donor in good health, serving as a healthy control. Sequenced input: memory CD4+ T cells from blood. The nucleotides are TGTGCCAGCAGTGACCTGATGAGCTCCTACGAGCAGTACTTC. This yields the protein CASSDLMSSYEQYF.